Presented here are 11 T cell receptor beta chains from one specimen sequenced in a study of human T cells and chemical hapten exposure. Specified time point: patch test 1, 2 weeks after DPC sensitization. As to treatment: therapeutic diphenylcyclopropenone sensitization with weekly scalp DPC. Each CDR3 protein is one row after TCRdb ran MiXCR on the RACE reads. Altogether 95,000 or so distinct CDR3 sequences are present, 8% to 11% being singletons, with the ten largest covering 2.2%. The sample here was whole blood, taken in connection with sensitization to the hapten diphenylcyclopropenone (DPC). Every receptor here comes from a man between 35 and 55 years old with alopecia areata. Some clones in this sample may be carry-over from other donors' samples.

This sequence joins TRBV7-2 and TRBJ1-5, with TRBD1 identical over 7 bases. The V gene end was trimmed by 3 bases and the J gene end by 7 bases; junction bases not matched to a gene: 6. The CDR3 spans 14 residues. Germline V lookup: CDR1 SGHTA, CDR2 FQGNSA. The CDR3 here is CASSFDRVEQPQHF. CDR3 nucleotides: TGTGCCAGCAGCTTCGACAGGGTCGAACAGCCCCAGCATTTT.

Note on this clonotype: A much larger clonotype is one base distant, so this may be a read error. The CDR3 region is CASTPSRVVNQPQNF. The CDR3 coding sequence is TGTGCCAGCACCCCAAGCAGGGTGGTTAATCAGCCCCAGAATTTT. The V and J genes are TRBV7-2 and TRBJ1-5; a weak D match, TRBD1 (5 bases). The CDR3 contains 15 residues. CDR1 SGHTA and CDR2 FQGNSA come from the germline V gene.

The V gene is TRBV5-1, the J gene TRBJ2-1; the D gene is possibly TRBD2 (6 bases). Germline loops: CDR1 SGHRS, CDR2 YFSETQ. V was pared by 1 base and J by 5 bases, with 19 bases between. CDR3 length: 17 amino acids. CDR3 sequence: CASSLSPRGIANNEQFF. The CDR3 nucleotides read TGCGCCAGCAGCTTGTCGCCGCGCGGGATAGCTAACAATGAGCAGTTCTTC.

The chain joins TRBV7-8 to TRBJ1-2, with 8 bases identical to TRBD1. CDR1 and CDR2 (germline): SGHVS, FQNEAQ. V was clipped by 3 bases and J by 8 bases; unmatched bases: 5. CDR3 length: 13 amino acids. Here the CDR3 DNA reads TGTGCCAGCAGCTTTTCTGGACAGGGAGGCTACACCTTC. It is translated as CASSFSGQGGYTF.

J is TRBJ2-7 and V is TRBV6-6, with D maybe TRBD1 (5 bases). CDR3 size: 14 residues. The germline V gene has CDR1 MNHNY and CDR2 SVGAGI (reference sequence). The germline V and J ends were trimmed by 4 bases and 2 bases, with 12 bases remaining between them. The DNA of the CDR3 is TGTGCCAGCAGTTCTCCGTGCAGGGCCTACGAGCAGTACGTC. Translating it yields CASSSPCRAYEQYV.

This clonotype has ten or more counts. V gene TRBV3-1 combines with J gene TRBJ1-1; D might be TRBD1 (5 bases). Germline CDR1 and CDR2: LGHDT and YNNKEL (reference sequence). This CDR3 is 14 amino acids long. V was clipped by 4 bases and J by 8 bases, with 17 bases between them. The chain's CDR3 is CASSLSGGGQEAFF. CDR3 DNA: TGTGCCAGCAGCCTATCCGGGGGGGGTCAGGAAGCTTTCTTT.

V usage is TRBV7-2 and J usage is TRBJ2-7; the D is unclear. The CDR3 totals 13 residues. The V and J ends lost 5 bases and 3 bases respectively, with 11 bases between them. Per the germline V gene, CDR1 is SGHTA and CDR2 is FQGNSA. The CDR3 loop is CASSPPQVYEQYF. CDR3 DNA: TGTGCCAGCAGCCCCCCCCAAGTCTACGAGCAGTACTTC. The full variable domain, rest sourced from reference TRBV7-2 and TRBJ2-7, is GAGVSQSPSNKVTEKGKDVELRCDPISGHTALYWYRQSLGQGLEFLIYFQGNSAPDKSGLPSDRFSAERTGGSVSTLTIQRTQQEDSAVYLCASSPPQVYEQYFGPGTRLTVT.

This clonotype showed up many times. This chain joins TRBV19 and TRBJ2-6; TRBD2 aligns across 8 bases. CDR1 is LNHDA, CDR2 SQIVND, per germline (reference sequence). The ends lost 2 bases at V and 2 bases at J; junction bases unmatched: 8. The CDR3 extends over 18 amino acids. Written as DNA, the CDR3 is TGTGCCAGTAGTATACGGCCGGGAGGGCCAACTGGGGCCAACGTCCTGACTTTC. Encoded protein: CASSIRPGGPTGANVLTF.

This clonotype has a count of ten or more. This chain joins TRBV29-1 and TRBJ2-7; 7 nucleotides align to TRBD1. J gave up 0 bases and V 5 bases, and 4 bases lay outside the gene matches. The germline gives CDR1 SQVTM, CDR2 ANQGSEA. This CDR3 region has 13 residues. The CDR3 DNA reads as TGCAGCGTTATAACAGGGGCCTCCTACGAGCAGTACTTC. It specifies CSVITGASYEQYF.

CDR3 in DNA: TGTGCCAGCAGTGAATTTAGTGGCAATCAGCCCCAGCATTTT. As protein: CASSEFSGNQPQHF. The chain recombines TRBV25-1 with TRBJ1-5, with D hard to call. Trimming took 1 base from V and 2 from J, leaving 6 bases between them. There are 14 residues in the CDR3. Germline CDR1 and CDR2: MGHDK and SYGVNS.

The chain uses TRBV6-1 and TRBJ1-5; maybe TRBD1 (5 bases). Germline V CDR1 and CDR2: MNHNS, SASEGT. V was clipped by 1 base and J by 6 bases, with 13 bases between them. The CDR3 spans 15 residues. CDR3 sequence: CASSEGPAGSQPQHF. CDR3 DNA sequence: TGTGCCAGCAGTGAAGGACCGGCAGGGAGTCAGCCCCAGCATTTT.